This T cell receptor beta chain originates from a study of blood T cell repertoires in COVID-19. Study-level background: The United States, Italy and Spain supplied acute and convalescent COVID-19 samples.

Germline lookup yields CDR1 MNHNS and CDR2 SASEGT. The CDR3 is 13 amino acids. V was cut by 3 bases and J by 8 bases, with 13 bases left in between. In the source study's methods: Amplification from reference gene primers served as the basis for estimated nucleated cell counts. Assay used: immunoSEQ multiplex PCR; TCRdb lists only in-frame clones, some missing. V and J calls and clone size are as listed in that table; D and trimming were resolved from the DNA. The table records some 320,000 clones, about 87% of them present only once. Participant ages covered roughly 18 to 89 years across 24 US areas.

The sequenced sample was PBMCs or T cells enriched from blood (not recorded which). The gene calls are TRBV6-1 and TRBJ1-2; D gene unclear. The receptor's source is a woman aged 25 to 39 who had recovered from COVID-19. The CDR3 DNA sequence: TGTGCCAGCAGTGAGGGCAGGTTATTGGGCTACACCTTC. Protein product: CASSEGRLLGYTF.